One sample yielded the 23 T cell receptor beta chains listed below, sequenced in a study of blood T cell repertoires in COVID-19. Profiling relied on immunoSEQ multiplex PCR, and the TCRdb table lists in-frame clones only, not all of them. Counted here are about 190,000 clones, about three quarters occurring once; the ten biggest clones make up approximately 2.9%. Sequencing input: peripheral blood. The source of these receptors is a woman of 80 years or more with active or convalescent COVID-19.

The CDR3 protein is CASWIQGAGQPQHF. The CDR3 region has the DNA TGTGCCAGCTGGATCCAGGGGGCCGGGCAGCCCCAGCATTTT. This chain links TRBV28 with TRBJ1-5; 8 bases align to TRBD1. This CDR3 has 14 amino acids. Losses at the gene ends were 8 bases for V and 7 bases for J; bases not matched to a gene: 10. The germline CDR1 and CDR2 sequences are MDHEN and SYDVKM.

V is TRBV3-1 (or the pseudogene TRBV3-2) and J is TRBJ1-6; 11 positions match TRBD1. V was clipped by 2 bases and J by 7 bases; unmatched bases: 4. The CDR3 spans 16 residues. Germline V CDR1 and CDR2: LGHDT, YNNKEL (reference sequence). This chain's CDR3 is CASSQTGTGGNSPLHF. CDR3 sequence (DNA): TGTGCCAGCAGCCAAACTGGGACAGGGGGGAATTCACCCCTCCACTTT.

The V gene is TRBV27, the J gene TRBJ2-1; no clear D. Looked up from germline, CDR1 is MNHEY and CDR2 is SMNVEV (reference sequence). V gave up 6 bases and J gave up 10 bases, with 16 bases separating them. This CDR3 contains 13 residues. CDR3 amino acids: CASSFARASEQFF. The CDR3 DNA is TGTGCCAGCAGCTTTGCAAGAGCGAGCGAGCAGTTCTTC.

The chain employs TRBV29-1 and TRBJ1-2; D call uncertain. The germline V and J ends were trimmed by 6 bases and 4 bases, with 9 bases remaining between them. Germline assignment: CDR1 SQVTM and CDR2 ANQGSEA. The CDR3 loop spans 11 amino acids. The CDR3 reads CSVLLVYGYTF. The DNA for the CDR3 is TGCAGCGTCCTGCTAGTCTATGGCTACACCTTC.

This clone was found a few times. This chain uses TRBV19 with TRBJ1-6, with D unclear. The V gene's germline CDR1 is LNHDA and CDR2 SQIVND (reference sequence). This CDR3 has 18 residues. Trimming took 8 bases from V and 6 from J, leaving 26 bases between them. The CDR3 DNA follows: TGTGCCAGTTCCAACACCTGGCCAGGTCCCGTATCTAATTCACCCCTCCACTTT. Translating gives CASSNTWPGPVSNSPLHF.

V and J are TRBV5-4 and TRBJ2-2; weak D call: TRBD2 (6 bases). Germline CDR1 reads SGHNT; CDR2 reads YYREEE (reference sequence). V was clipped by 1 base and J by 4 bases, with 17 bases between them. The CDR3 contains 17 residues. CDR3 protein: CASSLFQGGMGTGELFF. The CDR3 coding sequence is TGTGCCAGCAGCTTGTTCCAGGGAGGAATGGGCACCGGGGAGCTGTTTTTT.

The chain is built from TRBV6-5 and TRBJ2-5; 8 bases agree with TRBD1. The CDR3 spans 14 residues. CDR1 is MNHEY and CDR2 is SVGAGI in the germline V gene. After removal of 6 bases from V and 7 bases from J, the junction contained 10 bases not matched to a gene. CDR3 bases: TGTGCCAGCAGCCGGGGACAGGCCAGGGGGACCCAGTACTTC. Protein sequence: CASSRGQARGTQYF.

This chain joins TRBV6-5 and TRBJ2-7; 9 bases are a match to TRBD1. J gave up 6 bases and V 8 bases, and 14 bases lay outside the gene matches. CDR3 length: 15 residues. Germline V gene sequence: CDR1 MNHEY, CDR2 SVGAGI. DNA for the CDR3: TGTGCCAGCCGATTAATGGGACAGGGTCGAGGCGAGCAGTACTTC. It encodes CASRLMGQGRGEQYF.

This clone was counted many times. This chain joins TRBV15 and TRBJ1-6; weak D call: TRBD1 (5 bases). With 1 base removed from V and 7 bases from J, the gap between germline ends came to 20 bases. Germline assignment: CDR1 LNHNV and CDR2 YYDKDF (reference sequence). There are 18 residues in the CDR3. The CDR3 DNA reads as TGTGCCACCAGCAGAGGTCCCAGCCAGGGCAGGGCAAATTCACCCCTCCACTTT. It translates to CATSRGPSQGRANSPLHF. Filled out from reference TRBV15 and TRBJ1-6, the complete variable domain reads DAMVIQNPRYQVTQFGKPVTLSCSQTLNHNVMYWYQQKSSQAPKLLFHYYDKDFNNEADTPDNFQSRRPNTSFCFLDIRSPGLGDTAMYLCATSRGPSQGRANSPLHFGNGTRLTVT.

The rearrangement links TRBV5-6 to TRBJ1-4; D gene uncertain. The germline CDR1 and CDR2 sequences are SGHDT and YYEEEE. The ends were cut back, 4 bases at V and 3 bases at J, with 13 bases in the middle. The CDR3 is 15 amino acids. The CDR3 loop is CASSIREPANEKLFF. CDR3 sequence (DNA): TGTGCCAGCAGCATAAGGGAGCCGGCTAATGAAAAACTGTTTTTT.

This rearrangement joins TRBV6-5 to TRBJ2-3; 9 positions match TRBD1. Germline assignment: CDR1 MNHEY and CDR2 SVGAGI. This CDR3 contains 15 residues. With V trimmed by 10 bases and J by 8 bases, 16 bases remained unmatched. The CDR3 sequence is CATYYGGTGISTQYF. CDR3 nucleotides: TGTGCCACCTATTATGGCGGGACAGGGATCAGTACGCAGTATTTT.

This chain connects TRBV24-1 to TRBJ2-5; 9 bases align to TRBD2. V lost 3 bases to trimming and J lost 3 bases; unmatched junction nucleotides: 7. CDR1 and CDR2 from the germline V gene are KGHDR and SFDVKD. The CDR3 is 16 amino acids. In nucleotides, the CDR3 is TGTGCCACCAGTGATCCAGCGGGGGGTAAAAAAGAGACCCAGTACTTC. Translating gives CATSDPAGGKKETQYF.

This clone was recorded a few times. In DNA form, the CDR3 reads TGTGCCAGCAGTTTGCCCGGGGATACGCAGTATTTT. Translating it yields CASSLPGDTQYF. The chain uses TRBV28 and TRBJ2-3; D gene ambiguous. V lost 3 bases to trimming and J lost 6 bases, with 7 bases between them. This CDR3 comprises 12 residues. Germline V gene data show CDR1 as MDHEN and CDR2 as SYDVKM.

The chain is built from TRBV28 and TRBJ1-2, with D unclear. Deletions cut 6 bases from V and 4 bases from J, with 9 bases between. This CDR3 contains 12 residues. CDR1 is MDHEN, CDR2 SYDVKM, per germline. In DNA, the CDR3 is TGTGCCAGCAGGCGAACTATCTATGGCTACACCTTC. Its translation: CASRRTIYGYTF.

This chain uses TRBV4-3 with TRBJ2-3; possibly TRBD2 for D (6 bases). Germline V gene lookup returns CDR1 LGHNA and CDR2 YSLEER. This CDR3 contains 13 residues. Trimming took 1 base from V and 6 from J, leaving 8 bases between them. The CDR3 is CASSQAGEDTQYF. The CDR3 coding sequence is TGCGCCAGCAGCCAAGCGGGGGAGGATACGCAGTATTTT.

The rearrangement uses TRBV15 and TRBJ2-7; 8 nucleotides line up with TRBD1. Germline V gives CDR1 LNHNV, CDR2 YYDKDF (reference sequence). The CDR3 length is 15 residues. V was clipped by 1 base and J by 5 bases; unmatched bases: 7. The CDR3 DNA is TGTGCCACCAGCAGAGGAGAGACAGGGGACAACGAGCAGTACTTC. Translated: CATSRGETGDNEQYF.

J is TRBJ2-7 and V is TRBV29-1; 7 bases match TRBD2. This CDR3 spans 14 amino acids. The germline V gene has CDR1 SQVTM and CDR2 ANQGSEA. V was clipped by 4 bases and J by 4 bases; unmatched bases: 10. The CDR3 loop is CSVGREAGEYEQYF. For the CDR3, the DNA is TGCAGCGTTGGCCGAGAGGCGGGGGAGTACGAGCAGTACTTC.

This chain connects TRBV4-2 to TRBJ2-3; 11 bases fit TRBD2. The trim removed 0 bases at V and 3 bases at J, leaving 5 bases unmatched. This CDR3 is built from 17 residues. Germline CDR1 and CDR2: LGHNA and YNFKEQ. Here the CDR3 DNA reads TGTGCCAGCAGCCAAGATGGGTCTAGCGGGGGGACAGATACGCAGTATTTT. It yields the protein CASSQDGSSGGTDTQYF.

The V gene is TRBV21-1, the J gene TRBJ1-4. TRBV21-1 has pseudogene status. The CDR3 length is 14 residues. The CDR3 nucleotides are TGTGCCAGCAGCAAAAAGGCGCGGAATGAAAAACTGTTTTTT. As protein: CASSKKARNEKLFF.

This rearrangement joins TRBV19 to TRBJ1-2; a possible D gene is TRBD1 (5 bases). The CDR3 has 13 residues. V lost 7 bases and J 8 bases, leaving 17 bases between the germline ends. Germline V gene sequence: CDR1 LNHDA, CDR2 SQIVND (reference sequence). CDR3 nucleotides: TGTGCCAGTACCCCCGGACACCTCGGGGGCTACACCTTC. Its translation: CASTPGHLGGYTF.

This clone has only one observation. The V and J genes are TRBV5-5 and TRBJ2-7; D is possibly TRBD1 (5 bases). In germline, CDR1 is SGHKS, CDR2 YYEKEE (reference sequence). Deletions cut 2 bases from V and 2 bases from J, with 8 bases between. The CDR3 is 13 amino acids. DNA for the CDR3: TGTGCCAGCAGCTTACAGGATACCTACGAGCAGTACTTC. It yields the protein CASSLQDTYEQYF.

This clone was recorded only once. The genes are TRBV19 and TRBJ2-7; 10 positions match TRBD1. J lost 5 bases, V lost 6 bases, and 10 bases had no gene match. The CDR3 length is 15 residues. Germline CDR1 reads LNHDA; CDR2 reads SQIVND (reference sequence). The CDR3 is CASSRLTGGFDEQYF. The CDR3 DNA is TGTGCCAGTAGCAGACTGACAGGGGGCTTTGACGAGCAGTACTTC.

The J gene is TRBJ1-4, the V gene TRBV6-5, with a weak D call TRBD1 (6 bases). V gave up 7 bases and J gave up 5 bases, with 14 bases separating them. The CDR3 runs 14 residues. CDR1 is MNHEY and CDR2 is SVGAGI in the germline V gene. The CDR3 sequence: CASNRDGKNEKLFF. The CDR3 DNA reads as TGTGCCAGCAACAGGGACGGGAAGAATGAAAAACTGTTTTTT.